This T cell receptor (beta chain) was found in a study of technical replicates of blood from several donors. Assay: immunoSEQ multiplex PCR; the TCRdb copy retains only in-frame clones and omits some. The sample records 60,000 to 80,000 clones, roughly 93% being singletons. J gave up 4 bases and V 10 bases, and 11 bases lay outside the gene matches. Germline V lookup: CDR1 SEHNR, CDR2 FQNEAQ (reference sequence). The CDR3 sequence is 16 residues long. This chain connects TRBV7-9 to TRBJ1-4; 11 bases are shared with TRBD1. The sequencing input was T cells isolated from PBMCs. The source of this sequence is a human donor in good health. The CDR3 here is CATQDRGHQNNEKLFF. The CDR3 DNA reads as TGTGCCACCCAGGACAGGGGGCATCAGAATAATGAAAAACTGTTTTTT.